A single sample gave rise to the 19 T cell receptor beta chains below, sequenced in a study of cytomegalovirus exposure and HLA in healthy donors. The study ran its PCR with 60 Vbeta and 13 Jbeta primers. The repertoire was sequenced with immunoSEQ multiplex PCR; TCRdb's copy has only in-frame clones and lacks some. The sample has about 200,000 clones, around 90% seen once; the top ten hold around 1%. Sequencing was performed on PBMCs. The receptor source for this set is a boy under 10 years old in good health and CMV-seronegative.

The chain has TRBV28 and TRBJ2-3; TRBD2 matches at 12 bases. V was pared by 3 bases and J by 4 bases, with 5 bases of the junction left unmatched. CDR1 and CDR2 from the germline V gene are MDHEN and SYDVKM. The CDR3 is 16 amino acids. The CDR3 here is CASSFPLAGGSDTQYF. The CDR3 DNA reads TGTGCCAGCAGTTTCCCACTAGCGGGGGGATCAGATACGCAGTATTTT.

The CDR3 sequence is CASSQARAKETQYF. In nucleotides, the CDR3 is TGTGCCAGCAGCCAAGCCAGGGCTAAAGAGACCCAGTACTTC. The genes are TRBV7-2 and TRBJ2-5; weak D call: TRBD1 (5 bases). Trimming took off 5 bases at V and 3 bases at J, with 13 bases between the two ends. This CDR3 has 14 residues. CDR1 and CDR2 (germline): SGHTA, FQGNSA.

About this clone: This sample also contains other DNA sequences that code for the same CDR3. The rearrangement links TRBV7-8 to TRBJ1-1; the D is unclear. The CDR3 is made up of 13 amino acids. V shed 1 base and J shed 4 bases, with 7 bases lying between them. The germline CDR1 and CDR2 sequences are SGHVS and FQNEAQ. CDR3 in DNA: TGTGCCAGCAGCTTAGGAGGTGGCACTGAAGCTTTCTTT. Translation: CASSLGGGTEAFF.

Written as DNA, the CDR3 is TGTGCCAGCAGTTACTCAACGGGACTAGCAGACTACGAGCAGTACTTC. It is translated as CASSYSTGLADYEQYF. The chain links TRBV6-6 to TRBJ2-7; 9 nucleotides align to TRBD2. This CDR3 has 16 residues. After removal of 0 bases from V and 3 bases from J, the junction contained 6 bases not matched to a gene. The germline V gene has CDR1 MNHNY and CDR2 SVGAGI (reference sequence).

V and J are TRBV4-1 and TRBJ2-7; tentatively, D is TRBD1 (5 bases). The germline CDR1 and CDR2 sequences are MGHRA and YSYEKL. This CDR3 has 15 amino acids. Trimming stripped 2 bases from V and 6 bases from J, with 17 bases between. CDR3 DNA: TGCGCCAGCAGCCAACCAACCAGGGAAGACGGCGAGCAGTACTTC. Protein sequence: CASSQPTREDGEQYF.

The chain carries TRBV28 and TRBJ1-2; D is undetermined. V was clipped by 7 bases and J by 0 bases, with 12 bases between them. Germline CDR1 and CDR2: MDHEN and SYDVKM. CDR3 size: 14 residues. The CDR3 DNA is TGTGCCAGCAATCCGGGTTTTGCTAACTATGGCTACACCTTC. Amino acids: CASNPGFANYGYTF.

The rearrangement links TRBV6-6 to TRBJ2-4; D might be TRBD1 (6 bases). V lost 6 bases and J lost 5, with 11 bases in between. Germline V gene lookup returns CDR1 MNHNY and CDR2 SVGAGI (reference sequence). CDR3 length: 13 residues. CDR3 sequence (DNA): TGTGCCAGCAGGCGGAACAGGGAAAACATTCAGTACTTC. This sequence encodes CASRRNRENIQYF.

The V and J genes are TRBV28 and TRBJ1-6, with a weak D call TRBD1 (6 bases). The CDR3 covers 14 residues. Germline V gene lookup returns CDR1 MDHEN and CDR2 SYDVKM. V lost 10 bases to trimming and J lost 3 bases, with 13 bases between them. This CDR3 is CATRTVRYNSPLHF. The DNA of the CDR3 is TGTGCCACCAGGACAGTGCGCTATAATTCACCCCTCCACTTT.

The chain has TRBV28 and TRBJ2-7; TRBD2 might be the D (5 bases). Germline CDR1 reads MDHEN; CDR2 reads SYDVKM. V lost 3 bases to trimming and J lost 2 bases, with 11 bases between them. CDR3 length: 14 amino acids. The CDR3 here is CASSLRTGPYEQYF. The CDR3 nucleotides read TGTGCCAGCAGTTTGCGGACTGGACCCTACGAGCAGTACTTC. Together with reference TRBV28 and TRBJ2-7, the CDR3 gives the full variable domain: DVKVTQSSRYLVKRTGEKVFLECVQDMDHENMFWYRQDPGLGLRLIYFSYDVKMKEKGDIPEGYSVSREKKERFSLILESASTNQTSMYLCASSLRTGPYEQYFGPGTRLTVT.

This chain joins TRBV10-1 and TRBJ1-1; possible D gene TRBD1, 5 bases. Trimming pared 2 bases from V and 4 bases from J, leaving 11 bases between. The germline CDR1 and CDR2 sequences are WNHNN and SYGVQD (reference sequence). The CDR3 totals 14 residues. Written as DNA, the CDR3 is TGCGCCAGCAGTGAGGGGGGGGTCGGCACTGAAGCTTTCTTT. Translating it yields CASSEGGVGTEAFF.

V usage is TRBV10-1 and J usage is TRBJ2-4, with D unclear. V gave up 3 bases and J gave up 9 bases, with 12 bases separating them. The CDR3 sequence is 13 residues long. Per the germline V gene, CDR1 is WNHNN and CDR2 is SYGVQD (reference sequence). CDR3 loop: CASSESGLGIQYF. The CDR3 coding sequence is TGCGCCAGCAGTGAATCCGGGTTGGGCATTCAGTACTTC.

J is TRBJ1-2 and V is TRBV5-1; D is undetermined. Trimming took 4 bases from V and 2 from J, leaving 9 bases between them. CDR1 SGHRS and CDR2 YFSETQ come from the germline V gene. This CDR3 is built from 13 residues. CDR3 in amino acids: CASSADVNYGYTF. The CDR3 DNA reads as TGCGCCAGCAGCGCAGATGTAAACTATGGCTACACCTTC.

The chain has TRBV2 and TRBJ2-5; 7 nucleotides line up with TRBD2. Germline loops: CDR1 SNHLY, CDR2 FYNNEI. The CDR3 has 15 residues. The V and J ends lost 6 bases and 5 bases, in that order; junction bases with no gene match: 12. CDR3 protein: CASRASGLRTETQYF. In nucleotides, the CDR3 is TGTGCCAGCAGGGCGTCGGGACTAAGGACTGAGACCCAGTACTTC.

The rearrangement uses TRBV5-1 and TRBJ1-4; perhaps TRBD1 as D (6 bases). With 0 bases removed from V and 6 bases from J, the gap between germline ends came to 15 bases. Germline values: CDR1 SGHRS, CDR2 YFSETQ. This CDR3 region has 16 residues. This chain's CDR3 is CASSLGRLGADEKLFF. As DNA, the CDR3 is TGCGCCAGCAGCTTGGGGAGATTGGGGGCGGATGAAAAACTGTTTTTT.

The chain has TRBV28 and TRBJ2-1, with a weak D call TRBD1 (6 bases). This CDR3 has 19 residues. Germline values: CDR1 MDHEN, CDR2 SYDVKM. V was shortened by 1 base and J by 0 bases, with 19 bases between the two germline ends. CDR3 in amino acids: CASSLFALRRGSSYNEQFF. Written as DNA, the CDR3 is TGTGCCAGCAGTTTATTCGCCCTGCGAAGGGGGAGCTCCTACAATGAGCAGTTCTTC.

This chain joins TRBV28 and TRBJ1-2; D is unclear. The CDR3 has 14 amino acids. CDR1 and CDR2 (germline): MDHEN, SYDVKM. Between the trimmed V and J ends, which lost 3 bases and 8 bases, there was a span of 16 bases. CDR3 sequence reads: CASSFLSGRSGYTF. CDR3 in DNA: TGTGCCAGCAGTTTCCTGTCTGGTAGGAGCGGCTACACCTTC.

This clone was picked up a small number of times. V gene TRBV9 combines with J gene TRBJ2-3, with 14 bases identical to TRBD2. Germline V gene sequence: CDR1 SGDLS, CDR2 YYNGEE. The CDR3 consists of 16 residues. V lost 3 bases to trimming and J lost 5 bases; unmatched junction nucleotides: 5. The CDR3 DNA sequence: TGTGCCAGCAGCGACACCGGGACTAGCGGGAGAGATACGCAGTATTTT. It codes for CASSDTGTSGRDTQYF.

The V and J genes are TRBV19 and TRBJ1-5; D is possibly TRBD1 (5 bases). The CDR3 contains 13 residues. Germline loops: CDR1 LNHDA, CDR2 SQIVND (reference sequence). The ends were cut back, 2 bases at V and 5 bases at J, with 7 bases in the middle. CDR3 sequence reads: CASSIWGDQPQHF. CDR3 coding DNA: TGTGCCAGTAGTATATGGGGGGATCAGCCCCAGCATTTT. The full variable domain, its missing parts supplied by reference TRBV19 and TRBJ1-5, is DGGITQSPKYLFRKEGQNVTLSCEQNLNHDAMYWYRQDPGQGLRLIYYSQIVNDFQKGDIAEGYSVSREKKESFPLTVTSAQKNPTAFYLCASSIWGDQPQHFGDGTRLSIL.

The rearrangement joins TRBV6-6 to TRBJ1-2; 9 nucleotides match TRBD1. This CDR3 has 15 residues. Trimming at V came to 10 bases and at J to 4 bases, leaving 13 bases not matched to a gene. From germline, CDR1 is MNHNY and CDR2 SVGAGI (reference sequence). The CDR3: CATVKGGQGAYGYTF. CDR3 nucleotides: TGTGCCACGGTCAAGGGGGGACAGGGAGCCTATGGCTACACCTTC.